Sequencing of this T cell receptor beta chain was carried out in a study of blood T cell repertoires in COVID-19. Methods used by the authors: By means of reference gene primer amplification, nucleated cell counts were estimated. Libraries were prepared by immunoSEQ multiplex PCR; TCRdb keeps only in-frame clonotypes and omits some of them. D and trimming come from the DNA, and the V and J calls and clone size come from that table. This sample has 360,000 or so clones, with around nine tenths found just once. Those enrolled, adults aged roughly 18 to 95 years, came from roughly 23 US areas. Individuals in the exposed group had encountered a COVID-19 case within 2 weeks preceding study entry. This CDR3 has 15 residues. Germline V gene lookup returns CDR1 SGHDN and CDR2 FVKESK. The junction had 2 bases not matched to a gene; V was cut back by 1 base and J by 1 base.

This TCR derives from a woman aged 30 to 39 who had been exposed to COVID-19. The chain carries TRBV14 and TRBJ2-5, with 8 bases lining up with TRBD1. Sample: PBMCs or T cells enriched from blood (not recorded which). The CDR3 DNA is TGTGCCAGCAGCCAAGGACAGGGGTTCCAAGAGACCCAGTACTTC. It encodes CASSQGQGFQETQYF. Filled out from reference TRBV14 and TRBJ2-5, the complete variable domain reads EAGVTQFPSHSVIEKGQTVTLRCDPISGHDNLYWYRRVMGKEIKFLLHFVKESKQDESGMPNNRFLAERTGGTYSTLKVQPAELEDSGVYFCASSQGQGFQETQYFGPGTRLLVL.